A single sample gave rise to the 22 T cell receptor beta chains below, sequenced in a study of cytomegalovirus exposure and HLA in healthy donors (dated by TCRdb to about 2017). The library was made by the immunoSEQ multiplex PCR assay. A mixture of 60 forward primers for TCR Vbeta segments and 13 reverse primers for TCR Jbeta segments was used in the multiplex PCR. TCRdb took over this immuneACCESS table, retaining in-frame rearrangements with V and J assigned. Such tables are incomplete; in checked studies, under half of the missing clones stem from an unresolved V gene, and the remainder is unexplained. The sample table shows 100,000 to 150,000 clones, and 75% to 90% are seen once. The ten biggest clones cover under 3% of the sample. Sequencing was done on a sample of PBMCs. The receptor source for this set is a young man in good health and CMV-seronegative.

This chain connects TRBV7-9 to TRBJ2-5; D is uncertain. The J call could be wrong; TRBJ2-7 is a better fit for the DNA end. Germline loops: CDR1 SEHNR, CDR2 FQNEAQ (reference sequence). The CDR3 is 11 amino acids. The CDR3 DNA sequence: TGTGCCAGCAGCCCAATCTACGAGCAGTACTTC. Translated: CASSPIYEQYF.

V gene TRBV5-1 combines with J gene TRBJ2-7; 9 positions match TRBD2. Unmatched junction bases numbered 10, after V lost 3 bases and J lost 3 bases. Germline V gene lookup returns CDR1 SGHRS and CDR2 YFSETQ. This CDR3 spans 16 amino acids. CDR3 sequence reads: CASSWGRSGGSYEQYF. As DNA, the CDR3 is TGCGCCAGCAGCTGGGGGCGTAGCGGGGGTAGCTACGAGCAGTACTTC.

The rearrangement links TRBV6-5 to TRBJ1-2; D possibly corresponds to TRBD1 (5 bases). From germline, CDR1 is MNHEY and CDR2 SVGAGI. The CDR3 has 14 amino acids. V was pared by 3 bases and J by 3 bases, with 11 bases between. Written as DNA, the CDR3 is TGTGCCAGCAGTTATGGGGCCCTTCACTATGGCTACACCTTC. Its translation is CASSYGALHYGYTF.

This clone was counted once. The chain employs TRBV15 and TRBJ1-1; no definite D call. Germline CDR1 and CDR2: LNHNV and YYDKDF (reference sequence). The CDR3 runs to 13 residues. Trimming took 0 bases from V and 1 from J, leaving 3 bases between them. Written as DNA, the CDR3 is TGTGCCACCAGCAGAGAACAGAACACTGAAGCTTTCTTT. This translates into CATSREQNTEAFF. Based on the CDR3 plus reference TRBV15 and TRBJ1-1, the full variable domain is DAMVIQNPRYQVTQFGKPVTLSCSQTLNHNVMYWYQQKSSQAPKLLFHYYDKDFNNEADTPDNFQSRRPNTSFCFLDIRSPGLGDTAMYLCATSREQNTEAFFGQGTRLTVV.

The gene calls are TRBV7-2 and TRBJ2-7, with a possible D match to TRBD2 (5 bases). From germline, CDR1 is SGHTA and CDR2 FQGNSA. V gave up 1 base and J gave up 0 bases, with 16 bases separating them. CDR3 size: 17 residues. The CDR3: CASSLVWFEGSSYEQYF. CDR3 nucleotide sequence: TGTGCCAGCAGCTTAGTTTGGTTTGAGGGCAGCTCCTACGAGCAGTACTTC.

The J gene is TRBJ2-4, the V gene TRBV7-8; possibly TRBD2 for D (6 bases). The germline V and J ends were trimmed by 4 bases and 0 bases, with 19 bases remaining between them. The CDR3 totals 18 residues. Germline V CDR1 and CDR2: SGHVS, FQNEAQ. The DNA for the CDR3 is TGTGCCAGCAGCTCCCCAGGCGGGGCAGGACTAGCCAAAAACATTCAGTACTTC. This gives the protein CASSSPGGAGLAKNIQYF.

The genes are TRBV9 and TRBJ1-2, with D possibly matching TRBD1 (5 bases). V gave up 0 bases and J gave up 7 bases, with 13 bases separating them. Germline V lookup: CDR1 SGDLS, CDR2 YYNGEE. This CDR3 region has 14 residues. CDR3 coding DNA: TGTGCCAGCAGCGTAGTCGGGGGGATGACTGGCTACACCTTC. As protein: CASSVVGGMTGYTF.

V and J are TRBV15 and TRBJ2-5; 16 nucleotides match TRBD2. V lost 5 bases and J lost 5; bases outside the gene matches: 11. Germline V gene data show CDR1 as LNHNV and CDR2 as YYDKDF (reference sequence). The CDR3 is made up of 18 amino acids. The chain's CDR3 is CATSLGLAGGSLEETQYF. The CDR3 coding sequence is TGTGCCACCAGCTTGGGACTAGCGGGAGGGTCGCTCGAGGAGACCCAGTACTTC.

The chain joins TRBV9 to TRBJ2-1, with TRBD2 matching 8 bases. The CDR3 covers 16 residues. V lost 0 bases to trimming and J lost 2 bases; unmatched junction nucleotides: 4. Germline loops: CDR1 SGDLS, CDR2 YYNGEE. Here the CDR3 reads CASSVVSSGAYNEQFF. CDR3 bases: TGTGCCAGCAGCGTAGTTAGTAGCGGGGCCTACAATGAGCAGTTCTTC. Using reference TRBV9 and TRBJ2-1 for the parts outside the CDR3, the full variable domain is DSGVTQTPKHLITATGQRVTLRCSPRSGDLSVYWYQQSLDQGLQFLIQYYNGEERAKGNILERFSAQQFPDLHSELNLSSLELGDSALYFCASSVVSSGAYNEQFFGPGTRLTVL.

The DNA for the CDR3 is TGTGCCAGCAGCAAAGAACCGGACAGGAGCTCCTACGAGCAGTACTTC. Amino acids: CASSKEPDRSSYEQYF. The V and J genes are TRBV5-4 and TRBJ2-7; 7 bases map to TRBD1. V shed 4 bases and J 0 bases; nucleotides not matched to a gene: 10. Germline CDR1 reads SGHNT; CDR2 reads YYREEE (reference sequence). This CDR3 region has 16 residues. The full variable domain, its missing parts supplied by reference TRBV5-4 and TRBJ2-7, is ETGVTQSPTHLIKTRGQQVTLRCSSQSGHNTVSWYQQALGQGPQFIFQYYREEENGRGNFPPRFSGLQFPNYSSELNVNALELDDSALYLCASSKEPDRSSYEQYFGPGTRLTVT.

The J gene is TRBJ2-7, the V gene TRBV28; 8 bases match TRBD1. Germline CDR1 MDHEN, CDR2 SYDVKM. This CDR3 has 17 residues. V shed 3 bases, J shed 0 bases, and the junction held 10 bases outside the gene matches. CDR3 protein: CASSFPGPGTGSYEQYF. In DNA, the CDR3 is TGTGCCAGCAGTTTCCCTGGGCCCGGGACAGGCTCCTACGAGCAGTACTTC.

This chain links TRBV4-1 with TRBJ1-4; unclear D gene. Deletions cut 1 base from V and 8 bases from J, with 5 bases between. In germline, CDR1 is MGHRA, CDR2 YSYEKL. This CDR3 has 12 residues. The CDR3 nucleotides are TGCGCCAGCAGCCAAGGGAGGGAAAAACTGTTTTTT. Encoded protein: CASSQGREKLFF.

This clone has a single count. This rearrangement joins TRBV7-2 to TRBJ2-7, with 7 bases aligning to TRBD2. Germline CDR1 is SGHTA and CDR2 is FQGNSA. The CDR3 extends over 15 amino acids. With 4 bases clipped from V and 6 bases from J, the junction kept 12 bases outside the gene matches. In DNA, the CDR3 is TGTGCCAGCAGCTCCGCTAGCGGAGAATGGGTCGAGCAGTACTTC. This gives the protein CASSSASGEWVEQYF.

The chain recombines TRBV28 with TRBJ2-7, with 9 nucleotides matching TRBD1. Germline V gene sequence: CDR1 MDHEN, CDR2 SYDVKM. The CDR3 spans 14 residues. The V and J ends lost 7 bases and 3 bases, in that order; junction bases with no gene match: 7. CDR3 sequence reads: CASTAGQGVYEQYF. Written as DNA, the CDR3 is TGTGCCAGCACAGCGGGACAGGGAGTCTACGAGCAGTACTTC. Based on the CDR3 plus reference TRBV28 and TRBJ2-7, the full variable domain is DVKVTQSSRYLVKRTGEKVFLECVQDMDHENMFWYRQDPGLGLRLIYFSYDVKMKEKGDIPEGYSVSREKKERFSLILESASTNQTSMYLCASTAGQGVYEQYFGPGTRLTVT.

As concerns this clone: The sample contains more than one DNA sequence encoding this CDR3. The chain employs TRBV7-9 and TRBJ2-7; TRBD1 might be the D (6 bases). V was pared by 1 base and J by 2 bases, with 12 bases between. Germline-derived CDR1 and CDR2 are SEHNR and FQNEAQ (reference sequence). This CDR3 contains 15 residues. CDR3: CASSLGTGNTYEQYF. CDR3 coding DNA: TGTGCCAGCAGCTTAGGAACAGGGAATACCTACGAGCAGTACTTC.

V is TRBV19 and J is TRBJ1-1; 7 bases are shared with TRBD1. The CDR3 totals 13 residues. V trimming: 3 bases; J trimming: 6 bases; junction bases outside the gene matches: 4. CDR1 and CDR2 from the germline V gene are LNHDA and SQIVND (reference sequence). CDR3 coding DNA: TGTGCCAGTAGTATTACAGGGGAAGCTGAAGCTTTCTTT. It encodes CASSITGEAEAFF.

The rearrangement joins TRBV27 to TRBJ1-2, with TRBD1 matching over 9 bases. This CDR3 contains 15 residues. CDR1 and CDR2 from the germline V gene are MNHEY and SMNVEV (reference sequence). V was clipped by 5 bases and J by 8 bases; unmatched bases: 12. This chain's CDR3 is CASSLGQGRTDGYTF. The CDR3 nucleotides read TGTGCCAGCAGTCTGGGACAGGGACGAACCGACGGCTACACCTTC.

As DNA, the CDR3 is TGTGCCAGCTCACCAGATCTAGCGGACTACGAGCAGTACTTC. Its translation: CASSPDLADYEQYF. J is TRBJ2-7 and V is TRBV18; 7 bases map to TRBD2. The junction had 4 bases not matched to a gene; V was cut back by 2 bases and J by 3 bases. Germline V gene data show CDR1 as KGHSH and CDR2 as LQKENI. The CDR3 consists of 14 residues.

This chain uses TRBV28 with TRBJ1-5, with 8 bases matching TRBD1. The CDR3 has 15 residues. Germline CDR1 is MDHEN and CDR2 is SYDVKM. J was trimmed by 6 bases and V by 6 bases; bases with no gene match: 10. The CDR3 bases are TGTGCCAGCAGACTCAGGGGGCGCATTGTTCAGCCCCAGCATTTT. This sequence encodes CASRLRGRIVQPQHF. Together with reference TRBV28 and TRBJ1-5, the CDR3 gives the full variable domain: DVKVTQSSRYLVKRTGEKVFLECVQDMDHENMFWYRQDPGLGLRLIYFSYDVKMKEKGDIPEGYSVSREKKERFSLILESASTNQTSMYLCASRLRGRIVQPQHFGDGTRLSIL.

This clone has a handful of counts. The chain employs TRBV5-4 and TRBJ2-6; a weak D match, TRBD1 (5 bases). Looked up from germline, CDR1 is SGHNT and CDR2 is YYREEE (reference sequence). The CDR3 spans 15 residues. The V and J ends lost 2 bases and 1 base respectively, with 7 bases between them. CDR3 DNA: TGTGCCAGCAGCTTCCAGGGTTCTGGGGCCAACGTCCTGACTTTC. Amino acids: CASSFQGSGANVLTF.

This clone was seen only once. The DNA of the CDR3 is TGTGCCAGCAGCTTCGGGATGCAAGAGACCCAGTACTTC. This translates into CASSFGMQETQYF. The chain couples TRBV9 to TRBJ2-5; perhaps TRBD2 as D (5 bases). Germline V gene data show CDR1 as SGDLS and CDR2 as YYNGEE. Trimming took off 4 bases at V and 2 bases at J, with 9 bases between the two ends. The CDR3 consists of 13 residues.

V usage is TRBV29-1 and J usage is TRBJ1-1, with 7 bases fitting TRBD1. The CDR3 spans 12 residues. Germline CDR1 reads SQVTM; CDR2 reads ANQGSEA. Trimming took 5 bases from V and 6 from J; bases not matched to a gene: 6. CDR3 coding DNA: TGCAGCGTTTGTAGGGGGCTGGCTGAAGCTTTCTTT. It encodes CSVCRGLAEAFF.